In its sample, the clone carrying this T cell receptor beta chain was seen many times. The germline V and J ends were trimmed by 3 bases and 0 bases, with 12 bases remaining between them. Germline CDR1 and CDR2: SGHRS and YFSETQ. This CDR3 comprises 15 residues. TCRdb reprocessed the 5' RACE reads with MiXCR, giving one entry per CDR3 protein. In the table there are around 110,000 distinct CDR3 sequences, over 8.5% of which are singletons. This record comes from a study of early T cells in non-severe SARS-CoV-2 infection. The TCR originated in an adult who was a healthcare worker with PCR-confirmed SARS-CoV-2 infection or an uninfected control (not recorded which). Sequenced sample: whole blood. V usage is TRBV5-1 and J usage is TRBJ1-2; unclear D gene. CDR3 in DNA: TGCGCCAGCAGCTCAATGGACGGAACTAACTATGGCTACACCTTC. This codes for CASSSMDGTNYGYTF.